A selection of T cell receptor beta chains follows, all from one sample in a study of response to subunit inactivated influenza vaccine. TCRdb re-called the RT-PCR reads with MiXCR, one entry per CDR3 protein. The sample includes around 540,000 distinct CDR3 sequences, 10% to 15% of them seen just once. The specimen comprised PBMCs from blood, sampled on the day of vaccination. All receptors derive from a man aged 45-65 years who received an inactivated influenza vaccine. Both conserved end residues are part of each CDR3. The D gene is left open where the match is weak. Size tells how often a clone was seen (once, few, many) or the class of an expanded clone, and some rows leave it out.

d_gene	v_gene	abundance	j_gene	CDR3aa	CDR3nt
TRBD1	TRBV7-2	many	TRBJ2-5	CASSRTGGETQYF	TGTGCCAGCAGCCGGACAGGGGGGGAGACCCAGTACTTC
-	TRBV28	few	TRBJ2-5	CASSLIGTYQETQYF	TGTGCCAGCAGTTTAATTGGGACATACCAAGAGACCCAGTACTTC
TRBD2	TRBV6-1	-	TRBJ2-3	CASLAGGLGDTQYF	TGTGCCAGCTTAGCGGGGGGGCTTGGAGATACGCAGTATTTT
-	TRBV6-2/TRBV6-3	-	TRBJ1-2	CASKRSGTETLNYGYTF	TGTGCCAGCAAAAGGTCCGGGACGGAGACCTTAAACTATGGCTACACCTTC
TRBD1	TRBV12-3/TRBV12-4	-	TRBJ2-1	CASSLRQGATHEQFF	TGTGCCAGCAGTTTACGGCAGGGGGCTACCCATGAGCAGTTCTTC
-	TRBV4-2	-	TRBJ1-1	CASSQDRTSNTEAFF	TGTGCCAGCAGCCAAGATAGGACATCGAACACTGAAGCTTTCTTT
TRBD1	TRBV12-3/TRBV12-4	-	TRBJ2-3	CASSLSGGRTDTQYF	TGTGCCAGCAGTTTGTCAGGGGGCAGAACAGATACGCAGTATTTT
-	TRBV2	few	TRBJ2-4	CASSSPSTGLKNIQYF	TGTGCCAGCAGTTCCCCATCCACAGGGCTCAAAAACATTCAGTACTTC
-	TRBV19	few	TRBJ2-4	CASSQRTLAKNIQYF	TGTGCCAGTAGCCAGAGGACTCTAGCCAAAAACATTCAGTACTTC
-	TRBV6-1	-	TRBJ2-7	CASSEMGPIASEQYF	TGTGCCAGCAGTGAAATGGGGCCGATAGCCTCCGAGCAGTACTTC
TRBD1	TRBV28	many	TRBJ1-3	CATILFHTGGSGNTIYF	TGTGCCACCATCCTATTCCACACAGGGGGCTCTGGAAACACCATATATTTT
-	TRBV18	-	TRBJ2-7	CASSPGGRGSYEQYF	TGTGCCAGCTCACCGGGGGGAAGGGGGTCCTACGAGCAGTACTTC
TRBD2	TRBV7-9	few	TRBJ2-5	CASSLPGLEETQYF	TGTGCCAGCAGCTTACCCGGACTAGAAGAGACCCAGTACTTC
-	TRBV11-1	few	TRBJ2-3	CASSLGLVQEPSTDTQYF	TGTGCCAGCAGCTTAGGTCTGGTCCAGGAGCCTAGCACAGATACGCAGTATTTT
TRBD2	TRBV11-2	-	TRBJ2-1	CASSTYTSGRAVNEQFF	TGTGCCAGCAGCACATATACTAGCGGGAGGGCCGTGAATGAGCAGTTCTTC
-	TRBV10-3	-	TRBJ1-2	CAISESRDGYYGYTF	TGTGCCATCAGTGAGTCGAGGGACGGATACTATGGCTACACCTTC